The clone carrying this T cell receptor (beta chain) was counted a few times. Its target is not known. Using immunoSEQ multiplex PCR, the repertoire was profiled, and TCRdb retains in-frame clones only, with some absent. The sample records about 99,000 clones, 87% being singletons. The data were obtained in a study of T cell responses to AZD1222 COVID-19 vaccine. Regarding the study as a whole: Across spike, vaccine-associated CD4 TCRs were found, dominant at 160-218 and 743-854.

Germline V gene sequence: CDR1 MNHEY, CDR2 SVGAGI. CDR3 length: 15 amino acids. Trimming pared 0 bases from V and 4 bases from J, leaving 11 bases between. V and J are TRBV6-5 and TRBJ2-3, with a possible D match to TRBD2 (5 bases). Here the sequenced sample was peripheral blood, taken on day 0 of AZD1222 vaccination. This receptor was taken from an adult in good health. In nucleotides, the CDR3 is TGTGCCAGCAGTTACTCTAGATCCGGGGCAGATACGCAGTATTTT. It specifies CASSYSRSGADTQYF.